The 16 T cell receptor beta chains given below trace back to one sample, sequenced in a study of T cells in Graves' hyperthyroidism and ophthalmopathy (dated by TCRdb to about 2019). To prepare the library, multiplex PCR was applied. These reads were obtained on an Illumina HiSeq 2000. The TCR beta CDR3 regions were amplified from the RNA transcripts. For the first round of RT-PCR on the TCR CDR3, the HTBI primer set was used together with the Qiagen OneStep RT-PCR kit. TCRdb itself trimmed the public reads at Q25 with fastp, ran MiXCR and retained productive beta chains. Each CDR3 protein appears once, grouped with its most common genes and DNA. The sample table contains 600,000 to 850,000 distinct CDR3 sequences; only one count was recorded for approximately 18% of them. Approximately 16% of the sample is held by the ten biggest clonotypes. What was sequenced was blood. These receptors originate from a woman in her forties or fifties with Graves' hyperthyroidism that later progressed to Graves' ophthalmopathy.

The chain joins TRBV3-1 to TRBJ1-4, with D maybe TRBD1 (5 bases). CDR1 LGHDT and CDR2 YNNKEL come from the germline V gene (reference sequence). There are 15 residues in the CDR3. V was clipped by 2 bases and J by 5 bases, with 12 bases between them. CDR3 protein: CASSQTRDQNEKLFF. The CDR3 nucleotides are TGTGCCAGCAGCCAAACCCGGGACCAAAATGAAAAACTGTTTTTT.

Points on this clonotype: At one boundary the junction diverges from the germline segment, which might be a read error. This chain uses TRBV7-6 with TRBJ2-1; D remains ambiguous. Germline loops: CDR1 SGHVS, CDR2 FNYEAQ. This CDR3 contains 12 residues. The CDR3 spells CASAGMNNEQSF. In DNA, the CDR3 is TGTGCCTCCGCTGGGATGAACAATGAGCAGTCCTTC.

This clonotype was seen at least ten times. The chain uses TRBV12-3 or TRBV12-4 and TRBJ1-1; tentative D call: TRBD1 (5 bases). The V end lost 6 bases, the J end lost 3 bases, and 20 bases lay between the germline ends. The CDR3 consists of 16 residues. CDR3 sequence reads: CASSPRLGGVHTEAFF. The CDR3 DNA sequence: TGTGCCAGCAGCCCCCGGCTGGGGGGAGTGCACACTGAAGCTTTCTTT.

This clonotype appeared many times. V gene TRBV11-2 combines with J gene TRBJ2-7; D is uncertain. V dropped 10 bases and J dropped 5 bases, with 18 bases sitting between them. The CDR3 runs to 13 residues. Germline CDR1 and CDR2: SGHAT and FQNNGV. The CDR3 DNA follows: TGTGCCACCCGGGCCGCTTTGGCCCACGAGCAGTACTTC. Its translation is CATRAALAHEQYF.

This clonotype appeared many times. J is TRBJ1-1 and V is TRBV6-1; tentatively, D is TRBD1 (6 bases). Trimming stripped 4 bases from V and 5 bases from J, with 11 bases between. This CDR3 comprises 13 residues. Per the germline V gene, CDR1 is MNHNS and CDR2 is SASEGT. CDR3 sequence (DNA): TGTGCCAGCAGTGCCGTACAGGGTACTGAAGCTTTCTTT. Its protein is CASSAVQGTEAFF.

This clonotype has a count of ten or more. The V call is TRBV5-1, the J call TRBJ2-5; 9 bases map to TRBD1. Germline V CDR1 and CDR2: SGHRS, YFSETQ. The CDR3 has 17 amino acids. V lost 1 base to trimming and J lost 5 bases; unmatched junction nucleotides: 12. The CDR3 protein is CASSLHRGRLSVETQYF. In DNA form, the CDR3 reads TGCGCCAGCAGCTTGCACAGGGGGCGCCTTAGCGTGGAGACCCAGTACTTC.

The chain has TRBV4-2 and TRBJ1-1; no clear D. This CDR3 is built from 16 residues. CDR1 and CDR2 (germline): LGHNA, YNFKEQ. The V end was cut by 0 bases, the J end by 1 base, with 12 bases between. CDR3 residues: CASSQDRGNTNTEAFF. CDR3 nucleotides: TGTGCCAGCAGCCAAGATCGTGGTAACACGAACACTGAAGCTTTCTTT.

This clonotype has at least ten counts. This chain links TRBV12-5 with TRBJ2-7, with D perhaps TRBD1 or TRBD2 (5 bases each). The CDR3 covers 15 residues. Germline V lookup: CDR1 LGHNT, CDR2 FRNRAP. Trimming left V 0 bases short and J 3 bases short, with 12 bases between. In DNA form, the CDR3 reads TGTGCTAGTGGTTTGGTAGTCGGGACCTACTACGAGCAGTACTTC. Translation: CASGLVVGTYYEQYF. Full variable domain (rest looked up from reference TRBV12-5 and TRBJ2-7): DARVTQTPRHKVTEMGQEVTMRCQPILGHNTVFWYRQTMMQGLELLAYFRNRAPLDDSGMPKDRFSAEMPDATLATLKIQPSEPRDSAVYFCASGLVVGTYYEQYFGPGTRLTVT.

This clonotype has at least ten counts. The DNA of the CDR3 is TGCAGTGCGCCGAAATCACGGGGTAGGGGAGGCTACGAGCAGTACTTC. Protein product: CSAPKSRGRGGYEQYF. The V call is TRBV20-1, the J call TRBJ2-7; the D gene is possibly TRBD2 (6 bases). The CDR3 has 16 amino acids. Germline values: CDR1 DFQATT, CDR2 SNEGSKA (reference sequence). V was cut by 6 bases and J by 3 bases, with 24 bases left in between.

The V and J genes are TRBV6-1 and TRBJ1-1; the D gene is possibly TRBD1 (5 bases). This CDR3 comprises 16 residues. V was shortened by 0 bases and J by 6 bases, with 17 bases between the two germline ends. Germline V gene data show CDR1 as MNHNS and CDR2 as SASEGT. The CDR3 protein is CASSEAPGGRRSEAFF. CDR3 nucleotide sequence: TGTGCCAGCAGTGAAGCGCCGGGGGGGAGAAGGTCTGAAGCTTTCTTT.

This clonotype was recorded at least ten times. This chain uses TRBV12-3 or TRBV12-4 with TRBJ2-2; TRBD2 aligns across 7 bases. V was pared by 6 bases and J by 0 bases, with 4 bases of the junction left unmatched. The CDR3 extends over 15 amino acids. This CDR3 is CASSKLATNTGELFF. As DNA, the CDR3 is TGTGCCAGCAGCAAACTAGCGACGAACACCGGGGAGCTGTTTTTT.

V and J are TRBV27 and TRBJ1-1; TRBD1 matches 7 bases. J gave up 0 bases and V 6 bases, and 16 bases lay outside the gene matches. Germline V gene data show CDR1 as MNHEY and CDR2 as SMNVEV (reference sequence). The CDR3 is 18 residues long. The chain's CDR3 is CASRQQPGQVRVNTEAFF. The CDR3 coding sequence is TGTGCCAGCAGACAACAACCCGGACAGGTTAGGGTGAACACTGAAGCTTTCTTT.

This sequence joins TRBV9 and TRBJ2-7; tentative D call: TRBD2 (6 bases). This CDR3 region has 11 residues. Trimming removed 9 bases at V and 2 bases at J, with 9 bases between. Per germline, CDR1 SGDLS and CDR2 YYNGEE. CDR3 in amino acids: CATTGAYEQYF. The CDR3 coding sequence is TGTGCCACCACGGGGGCCTACGAGCAGTACTTC.

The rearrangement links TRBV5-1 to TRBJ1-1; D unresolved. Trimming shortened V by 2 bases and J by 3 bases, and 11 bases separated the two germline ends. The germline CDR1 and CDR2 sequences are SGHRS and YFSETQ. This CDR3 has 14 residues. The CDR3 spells CASSFAPADTEAFF. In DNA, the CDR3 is TGCGCCAGCAGCTTTGCCCCGGCGGACACTGAAGCTTTCTTT.

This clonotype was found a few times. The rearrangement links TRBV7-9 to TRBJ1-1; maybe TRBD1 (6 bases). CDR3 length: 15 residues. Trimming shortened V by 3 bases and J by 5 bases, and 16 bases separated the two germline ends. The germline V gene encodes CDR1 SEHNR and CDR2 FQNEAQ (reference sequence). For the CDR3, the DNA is TGTGCCAGCAGCTTTAGTACAGGGTTGGGGACTGAAGCTTTCTTT. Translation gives CASSFSTGLGTEAFF.

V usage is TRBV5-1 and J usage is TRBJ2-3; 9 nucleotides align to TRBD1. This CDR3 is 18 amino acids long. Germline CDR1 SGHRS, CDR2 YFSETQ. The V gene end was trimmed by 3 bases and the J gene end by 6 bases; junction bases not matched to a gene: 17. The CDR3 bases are TGCGCCAGCAGCTCAACACGTACAGGGGGCCGGGTCAGGGATACGCAGTATTTT. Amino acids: CASSSTRTGGRVRDTQYF.